This section outlines one TCR beta chain sequence together with its context. Its antigen remains unknown. Each CDR3 protein is one row after TCRdb ran MiXCR on the RT-PCR reads. The data contain under 500,000 distinct CDR3 sequences, approximately 10% of them singletons. The data originate from a study of response to subunit inactivated influenza vaccine. Study-wide results and limits: Authors suggested each seasonal flu vaccination may recruit only limited numbers of new T cells.

V was shortened by 0 bases and J by 2 bases, with 11 bases between the two germline ends. In germline, CDR1 is MNHEY, CDR2 SVGAGI. CDR3 length: 15 amino acids. This material consisted of PBMCs from blood, taken 45 days after vaccination. This TCR was recovered from a man aged 45-65 years who received an inactivated influenza vaccine. V usage is TRBV6-5 and J usage is TRBJ2-7; the D is unclear. As DNA, the CDR3 is TGTGCCAGCAGTTACTCTCCACCTGCCGCCTACGAGCAGTACTTC. Translating it yields CASSYSPPAAYEQYF.